Listed here are 30 T cell receptor beta chains from one sample, sequenced in a study of blood T cell repertoires in COVID-19. The method was immunoSEQ multiplex PCR; TCRdb's version includes in-frame clones alone and lacks a portion of them. The sample holds some 150,000 clones; approximately 86% are singletons and the top ten take about 1.5%. The specimen sequenced was peripheral blood. These receptors all stem from a woman aged 60 to 75 with acute or convalescent COVID-19.

The genes are TRBV5-1 and TRBJ1-1, with TRBD1 matching over 9 bases. CDR1 is SGHRS and CDR2 is YFSETQ in the germline V gene. The CDR3 covers 15 residues. J gave up 1 base and V 4 bases, and 5 bases lay outside the gene matches. The CDR3 spells CASSVGQGGNTEAFF. CDR3 DNA: TGCGCCAGCAGCGTGGGACAGGGTGGGAACACTGAAGCTTTCTTT.

The CDR3 DNA follows: TGTGCCTGGAGTCGAGGCCCCACAGATACGCAGTATTTT. Its translation is CAWSRGPTDTQYF. The chain couples TRBV30 to TRBJ2-3; D is uncertain. The CDR3 is made up of 13 amino acids. Trimming cost V 2 bases and J 2 bases, with 8 bases left between them. Germline V gene data show CDR1 as GTSNPN and CDR2 as SVGIG (reference sequence).

The chain employs TRBV18 and TRBJ1-4; D remains unclear. Trimming removed 0 bases from V and 7 bases from J, with 6 bases in between. This CDR3 contains 13 residues. Germline loops: CDR1 KGHSH, CDR2 LQKENI. This CDR3 is CASSPPSGEKLFF. The CDR3 coding sequence is TGTGCCAGCTCACCACCGTCAGGTGAAAAACTGTTTTTT.

The chain has TRBV4-1 and TRBJ1-1; 7 positions match TRBD1. This CDR3 region has 13 residues. Germline V CDR1 and CDR2: MGHRA, YSYEKL. V shed 2 bases, J shed 3 bases, and the junction held 0 bases outside the gene matches. CDR3: CASSQQGDTEAFF. In DNA form, the CDR3 reads TGCGCCAGCAGCCAACAGGGGGACACTGAAGCTTTCTTT.

V gene TRBV6-1 combines with J gene TRBJ1-1; no reliable D call. The germline V gene encodes CDR1 MNHNS and CDR2 SASEGT. V lost 2 bases and J 11 bases, leaving 12 bases between the germline ends. The CDR3 extends over 12 amino acids. CDR3 sequence reads: CASSERQVWAFF. CDR3 bases: TGTGCCAGCAGTGAACGACAAGTATGGGCTTTCTTT.

The rearrangement uses TRBV5-4 and TRBJ2-3, with TRBD2 identical over 8 bases. Germline CDR1 is SGHNT and CDR2 is YYREEE (reference sequence). This CDR3 is 16 amino acids long. Unmatched junction bases numbered 5, after V lost 1 base and J lost 1 base. As DNA, the CDR3 is TGTGCCAGCAGCTTGAAGCGAGCGGGGGGCACAGATACGCAGTATTTT. This translates into CASSLKRAGGTDTQYF.

CDR3: CASSSSGTGVYGYTF. As DNA, the CDR3 is TGTGCCAGTAGTTCGTCCGGGACAGGGGTCTATGGCTACACCTTC. J is TRBJ1-2 and V is TRBV19, with TRBD1 matching over 10 bases. Per the germline V gene, CDR1 is LNHDA and CDR2 is SQIVND (reference sequence). Trimming took 5 bases from V and 4 from J; bases not matched to a gene: 7. The length of the CDR3 is 15 residues.

This chain links TRBV7-6 with TRBJ2-3; 8 bases are a match to TRBD2. V lost 5 bases and J lost 4; bases outside the gene matches: 8. The CDR3 has 15 residues. Germline CDR1 and CDR2: SGHVS and FNYEAQ. This CDR3 is CASSLRRGASDTQYF. The CDR3 region has the DNA TGTGCCAGCAGCCTGAGGCGGGGGGCATCAGATACGCAGTATTTT. Looking up the rest from reference TRBV7-6 and TRBJ2-3 gives the full variable domain: GAGVSQSPRYKVTKRGQDVALRCDPISGHVSLYWYRQALGQGPEFLTYFNYEAQQDKSGLPNDRFSAERPEGSISTLTIQRTEQRDSAMYRCASSLRRGASDTQYFGPGTRLTVL.

This chain joins TRBV7-9 and TRBJ2-7; the D gene is possibly TRBD1 (8 bases). V lost 5 bases, J lost 6 bases, and 14 bases lay in between. The CDR3 runs to 13 residues. In germline, CDR1 is SEHNR, CDR2 FQNEAQ (reference sequence). The CDR3 DNA sequence: TGTGCCAGCAGCCCGGACAGGGAGGGCGAGCAGTACTTC. Translated: CASSPDREGEQYF.

This chain joins TRBV29-1 and TRBJ1-2; D possibly corresponds to TRBD1 (6 bases). Germline V gene sequence: CDR1 SQVTM, CDR2 ANQGSEA. The length of the CDR3 is 14 residues. V lost 6 bases and J lost 2, with 16 bases in between. As DNA, the CDR3 is TGCAGCGTGAGCCGAGGGGGAGTCAACTATGGCTACACCTTC. Protein sequence: CSVSRGGVNYGYTF.

The chain has TRBV6-2 or TRBV6-3 and TRBJ1-6; 8 bases align to TRBD1. CDR1 and CDR2 (germline): MNHEY, SVGEGT. V shed 2 bases and J 8 bases; nucleotides not matched to a gene: 8. The CDR3 length is 16 residues. CDR3 bases: TGTGCCAGCAGTTACGTCGTCGGGACAGGATATTCACCCCTCCACTTT. Amino acid sequence: CASSYVVGTGYSPLHF.

This clone was observed a single time. The gene calls are TRBV6-2 or TRBV6-3 and TRBJ1-2; D is ambiguous. Germline lookup yields CDR1 MNHEY and CDR2 SVGEGT. V was shortened by 5 bases and J by 7 bases, with 11 bases between the two germline ends. This CDR3 has 12 residues. CDR3 sequence: CASSPRGSGYTF. In DNA form, the CDR3 reads TGTGCCAGCAGTCCCCGTGGGAGTGGCTACACCTTC.

V gene TRBV28 combines with J gene TRBJ1-3; 9 bases agree with TRBD1. Germline values: CDR1 MDHEN, CDR2 SYDVKM. Unmatched junction bases numbered 8, after V lost 4 bases and J lost 4 bases. The CDR3 consists of 16 residues. In DNA form, the CDR3 reads TGTGCCAGCAGTTCTCCCGCGGGACAGGGCGGAAACACCATATATTTT. Its protein product is CASSSPAGQGGNTIYF.

The gene calls are TRBV24-1 and TRBJ2-1, with TRBD1 matching 9 bases. CDR1 KGHDR and CDR2 SFDVKD come from the germline V gene. V lost 4 bases, J lost 2 bases, and 2 bases stayed unmatched. This CDR3 comprises 15 residues. CDR3 in amino acids: CATSDRDRAYNEQFF. DNA for the CDR3: TGTGCCACCAGTGACAGGGACAGGGCCTACAATGAGCAGTTCTTC.

This clone was observed once. The chain carries TRBV12-5 and TRBJ2-3; D gene unclear. Trimming took 5 bases from V and 1 from J, leaving 16 bases between them. Germline loops: CDR1 LGHNT, CDR2 FRNRAP. The CDR3 length is 16 residues. In nucleotides, the CDR3 is TGTGCTAGTGGTGATCCCGACCATGAGGGCACAGATACGCAGTATTTT. This sequence encodes CASGDPDHEGTDTQYF.

The chain joins TRBV9 to TRBJ2-7; weak D call: TRBD1 (5 bases). Trimming took 1 base from V and 5 from J, leaving 10 bases between them. Germline-derived CDR1 and CDR2 are SGDLS and YYNGEE. This CDR3 has 13 residues. The CDR3 protein is CASSVQPGNEQYF. As DNA, the CDR3 is TGTGCCAGCAGCGTACAGCCAGGGAACGAGCAGTACTTC.

This clone was counted a few times. The chain joins TRBV30 to TRBJ1-2, with D unclear. With 0 bases removed from V and 3 bases from J, the gap between germline ends came to 11 bases. The length of the CDR3 is 14 residues. Germline-derived CDR1 and CDR2 are GTSNPN and SVGIG (reference sequence). The CDR3 region is CAWSVMWSDYGYTF. DNA of the CDR3: TGTGCCTGGAGTGTGATGTGGTCAGACTATGGCTACACCTTC. Supplemented by reference TRBV30 and TRBJ1-2, the full variable domain reads SQTIHQWPATLVQPVGSPLSLECTVEGTSNPNLYWYRQAAGRGLQLLFYSVGIGQISSEVPQNLSASRPQDRQFILSSKKLLLSDSGFYLCAWSVMWSDYGYTFGSGTRLTVV.

CDR3 coding DNA: TGTGCCAGCAGCTACAGGGAGAGGCAGTACTTC. Amino acids: CASSYRERQYF. The chain has TRBV7-9 and TRBJ2-7; D may be TRBD1 (6 bases). With 4 bases removed from V and 9 bases from J, the gap between germline ends came to 10 bases. CDR3 length equals 11 residues. Germline V lookup: CDR1 SEHNR, CDR2 FQNEAQ (reference sequence).

The V gene is TRBV5-1, the J gene TRBJ1-3; TRBD1 is a possible D gene (6 bases). With 2 bases removed from V and 0 bases from J, the gap between germline ends came to 9 bases. This CDR3 has 15 amino acids. Germline CDR1 reads SGHRS; CDR2 reads YFSETQ. CDR3: CASSFTGFSGNTIYF. In DNA, the CDR3 is TGCGCCAGCAGCTTTACAGGGTTCTCTGGAAACACCATATATTTT.

The J gene is TRBJ1-3, the V gene TRBV7-9; unclear D gene. This CDR3 has 14 amino acids. From germline, CDR1 is SEHNR and CDR2 FQNEAQ (reference sequence). The V end was cut by 1 base, the J end by 0 bases, with 4 bases between. CDR3 nucleotides: TGTGCCAGCAGCTTAGTCCACTCTGGAAACACCATATATTTT. This translates into CASSLVHSGNTIYF.

This rearrangement joins TRBV5-1 to TRBJ2-5; D is unclear. In germline, CDR1 is SGHRS, CDR2 YFSETQ. The CDR3 is 13 residues long. Trimming removed 4 bases from V and 5 bases from J, with 12 bases in between. The CDR3 coding sequence is TGCGCCAGCAGCAGGTGGGCCCTGGAGACCCAGTACTTC. Translated, it gives CASSRWALETQYF.

The rearrangement uses TRBV5-4 and TRBJ1-2; a weak D match, TRBD1 (5 bases). V dropped 3 bases and J dropped 4 bases, with 10 bases sitting between them. The CDR3 totals 13 residues. CDR1 is SGHNT and CDR2 is YYREEE in the germline V gene (reference sequence). The CDR3 sequence is CASSSAGSYGYTF. CDR3 in DNA: TGTGCCAGCAGCTCGGCAGGGTCCTATGGCTACACCTTC.

This sequence joins TRBV13 and TRBJ2-4, with TRBD2 identical over 12 bases. This CDR3 is 19 amino acids long. Germline V lookup: CDR1 PRHDT, CDR2 FYEKMQ (reference sequence). With V trimmed by 2 bases and J by 1 base, 9 bases remained unmatched. This CDR3 reads CASSLSLAGGPQAKNIQYF. In DNA, the CDR3 is TGTGCCAGCAGCTTAAGTCTAGCGGGGGGGCCCCAGGCCAAAAACATTCAGTACTTC.

In its sample, this clone was seen once. The chain joins TRBV19 to TRBJ2-7; 10 bases are shared with TRBD1. The germline gives CDR1 LNHDA, CDR2 SQIVND (reference sequence). The CDR3 has 13 residues. J was trimmed by 5 bases and V by 5 bases; bases with no gene match: 3. The CDR3 DNA follows: TGTGCCAGTAGTGCGGGACAGGGGAACGAGCAGTACTTC. Amino acid sequence: CASSAGQGNEQYF.

The chain joins TRBV7-9 to TRBJ1-2; D not resolved. This CDR3 is built from 14 residues. CDR1 and CDR2 (germline): SEHNR, FQNEAQ (reference sequence). V gave up 1 base and J gave up 6 bases, with 12 bases separating them. The CDR3 sequence is CASSLDAERNGYTF. The CDR3 DNA follows: TGTGCCAGCAGCTTAGACGCAGAAAGAAATGGCTACACCTTC. Full variable domain (outside the CDR3, taken from reference TRBV7-9 and TRBJ1-2): DTGVSQNPRHKITKRGQNVTFRCDPISEHNRLYWYRQTLGQGPEFLTYFQNEAQLEKSRLLSDRFSAERPKGSFSTLEIQRTEQGDSAMYLCASSLDAERNGYTFGSGTRLTVV.

The rearrangement links TRBV5-1 to TRBJ2-5; weak D call: TRBD1 (5 bases). The CDR3 runs to 14 residues. The germline V gene encodes CDR1 SGHRS and CDR2 YFSETQ. V lost 2 bases to trimming and J lost 4 bases, with 12 bases between them. Written as DNA, the CDR3 is TGCGCCAGCAGCTTTGACAGCTCTAGAGAGACCCAGTACTTC. Amino acids: CASSFDSSRETQYF. Looking up the rest from reference TRBV5-1 and TRBJ2-5 gives the full variable domain: KAGVTQTPRYLIKTRGQQVTLSCSPISGHRSVSWYQQTPGQGLQFLFEYFSETQRNKGNFPGRFSGRQFSNSRSEMNVSTLELGDSALYLCASSFDSSRETQYFGPGTRLLVL.

This sequence joins TRBV28 and TRBJ2-7, with D perhaps TRBD1 (5 bases). V dropped 4 bases and J dropped 0 bases, with 16 bases sitting between them. Looked up from germline, CDR1 is MDHEN and CDR2 is SYDVKM. This CDR3 is 16 amino acids long. This CDR3 reads CASSSWTLRLSYEQYF. The CDR3 bases are TGTGCCAGCAGTTCCTGGACACTGAGACTCTCCTACGAGCAGTACTTC. The full variable domain, rest sourced from reference TRBV28 and TRBJ2-7, is DVKVTQSSRYLVKRTGEKVFLECVQDMDHENMFWYRQDPGLGLRLIYFSYDVKMKEKGDIPEGYSVSREKKERFSLILESASTNQTSMYLCASSSWTLRLSYEQYFGPGTRLTVT.

This chain links TRBV30 with TRBJ1-2, with 8 bases matching TRBD1. J gave up 5 bases and V 3 bases, and 8 bases lay outside the gene matches. The CDR3 sequence is 14 residues long. Per germline, CDR1 GTSNPN and CDR2 SVGIG (reference sequence). In DNA, the CDR3 is TGTGCCTGGAGACAAAAGGACAGGGAGTATGGCTACACCTTC. Amino acid sequence: CAWRQKDREYGYTF.

This chain links TRBV5-4 with TRBJ2-5, with D possibly TRBD1 on 6 matching bases. Germline V gives CDR1 SGHNT, CDR2 YYREEE (reference sequence). Trimming removed 3 bases at V and 10 bases at J, with 16 bases between. This CDR3 spans 13 amino acids. The CDR3 DNA sequence: TGTGCCAGCAGCTCACAGGGTTCTGAGGTCCAGTACTTC. Protein sequence: CASSSQGSEVQYF. Full variable domain (missing parts from reference TRBV5-4 and TRBJ2-5): ETGVTQSPTHLIKTRGQQVTLRCSSQSGHNTVSWYQQALGQGPQFIFQYYREEENGRGNFPPRFSGLQFPNYSSELNVNALELDDSALYLCASSSQGSEVQYFGPGTRLLVL.

J is TRBJ1-2 and V is TRBV7-9, with D hard to call. Deletions cut 6 bases from V and 1 base from J, with 12 bases between. This CDR3 region has 14 residues. The germline V gene has CDR1 SEHNR and CDR2 FQNEAQ (reference sequence). The CDR3 DNA reads TGTGCCAGCAGTTGGACCGGGATTAACTATGGCTACACCTTC. Protein: CASSWTGINYGYTF.